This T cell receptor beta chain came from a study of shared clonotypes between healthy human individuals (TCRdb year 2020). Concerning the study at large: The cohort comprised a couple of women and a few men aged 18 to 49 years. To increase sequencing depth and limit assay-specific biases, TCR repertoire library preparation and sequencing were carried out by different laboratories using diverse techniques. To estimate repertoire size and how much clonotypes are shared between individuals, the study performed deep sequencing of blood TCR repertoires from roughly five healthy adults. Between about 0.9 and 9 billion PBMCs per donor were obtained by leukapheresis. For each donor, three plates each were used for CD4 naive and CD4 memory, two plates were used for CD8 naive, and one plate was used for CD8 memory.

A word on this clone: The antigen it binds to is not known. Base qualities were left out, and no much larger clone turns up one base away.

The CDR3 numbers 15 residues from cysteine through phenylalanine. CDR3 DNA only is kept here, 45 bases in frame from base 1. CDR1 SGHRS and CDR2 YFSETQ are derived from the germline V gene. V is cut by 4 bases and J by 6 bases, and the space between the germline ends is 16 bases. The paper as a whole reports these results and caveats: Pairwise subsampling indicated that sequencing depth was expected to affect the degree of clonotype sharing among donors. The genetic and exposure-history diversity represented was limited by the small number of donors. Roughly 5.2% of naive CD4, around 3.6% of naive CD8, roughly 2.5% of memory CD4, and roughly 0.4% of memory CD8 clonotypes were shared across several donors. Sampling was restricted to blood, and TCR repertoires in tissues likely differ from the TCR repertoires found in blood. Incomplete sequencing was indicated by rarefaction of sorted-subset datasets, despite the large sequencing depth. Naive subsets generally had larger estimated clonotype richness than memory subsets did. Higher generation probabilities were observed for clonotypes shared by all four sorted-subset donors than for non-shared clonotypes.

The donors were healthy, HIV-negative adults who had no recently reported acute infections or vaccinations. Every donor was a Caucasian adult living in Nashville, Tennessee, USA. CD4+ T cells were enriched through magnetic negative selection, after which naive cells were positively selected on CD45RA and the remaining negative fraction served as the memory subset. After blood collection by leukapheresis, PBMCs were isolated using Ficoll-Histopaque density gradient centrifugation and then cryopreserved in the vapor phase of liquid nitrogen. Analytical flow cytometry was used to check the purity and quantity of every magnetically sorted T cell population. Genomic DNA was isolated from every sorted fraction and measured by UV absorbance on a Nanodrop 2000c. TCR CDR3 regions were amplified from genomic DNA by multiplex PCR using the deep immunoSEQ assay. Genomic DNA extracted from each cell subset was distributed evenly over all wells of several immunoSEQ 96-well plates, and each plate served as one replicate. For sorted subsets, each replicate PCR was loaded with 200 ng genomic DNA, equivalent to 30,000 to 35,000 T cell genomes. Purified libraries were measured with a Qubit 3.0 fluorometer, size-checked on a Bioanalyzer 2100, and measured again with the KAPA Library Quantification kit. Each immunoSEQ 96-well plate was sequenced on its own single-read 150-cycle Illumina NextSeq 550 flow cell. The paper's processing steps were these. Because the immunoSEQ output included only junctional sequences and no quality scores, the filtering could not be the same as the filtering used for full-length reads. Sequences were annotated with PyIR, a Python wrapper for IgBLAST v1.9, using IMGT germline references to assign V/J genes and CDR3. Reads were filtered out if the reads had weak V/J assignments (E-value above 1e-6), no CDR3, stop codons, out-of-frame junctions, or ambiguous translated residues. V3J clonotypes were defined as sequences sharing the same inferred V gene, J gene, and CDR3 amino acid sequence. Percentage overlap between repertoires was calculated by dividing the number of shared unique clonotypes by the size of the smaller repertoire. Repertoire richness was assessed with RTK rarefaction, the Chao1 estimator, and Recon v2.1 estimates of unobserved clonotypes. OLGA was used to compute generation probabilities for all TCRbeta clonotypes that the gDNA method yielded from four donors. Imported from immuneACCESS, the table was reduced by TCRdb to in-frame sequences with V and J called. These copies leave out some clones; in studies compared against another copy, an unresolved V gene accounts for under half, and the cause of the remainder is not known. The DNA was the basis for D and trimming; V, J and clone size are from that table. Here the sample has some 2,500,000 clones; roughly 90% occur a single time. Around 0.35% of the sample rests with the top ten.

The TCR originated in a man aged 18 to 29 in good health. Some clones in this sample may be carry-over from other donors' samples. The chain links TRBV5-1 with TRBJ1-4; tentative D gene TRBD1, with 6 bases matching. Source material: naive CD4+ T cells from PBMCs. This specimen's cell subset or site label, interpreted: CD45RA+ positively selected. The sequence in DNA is TGCGCCAGCAGCCCCTTACCAGGGGTGGATGAAAAACTGTTTTTT. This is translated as CASSPLPGVDEKLFF.